The 9 T cell receptor beta chains below were found in one sample sequenced in a study of T cell responses to AZD1222 COVID-19 vaccine. TCRdb keeps only in-frame clones here, not all; method: immunoSEQ multiplex PCR. The data show 150,000 to 200,000 clones, 90% seen once. Sequencing was performed on peripheral blood, taken 28 days after the second dose of the MenACWY control vaccine. The source of these receptors is an adult who received the MenACWY meningococcal vaccine as a control.

V gene TRBV7-3 combines with J gene TRBJ2-3; TRBD1 matches at 9 bases. J lost 2 bases, V lost 4 bases, and 7 bases had no gene match. CDR1 and CDR2 (germline): SGHTA, FQGTGA. The CDR3 has 16 residues. The CDR3 protein is CASSYTGGADTDTQYF. The CDR3 DNA reads TGTGCCAGCAGCTACACAGGGGGCGCCGACACAGATACGCAGTATTTT.

The chain combines TRBV5-5 with TRBJ1-5, with D perhaps matching TRBD1 (6 bases). The CDR3 runs to 15 residues. Trimming pared 4 bases from V and 7 bases from J, leaving 18 bases between. Germline CDR1 is SGHKS and CDR2 is YYEKEE (reference sequence). DNA of the CDR3: TGTGCCAGCAGCATCGGACATGGTGGGGGCCAGCCCCAGCATTTT. The encoded protein is CASSIGHGGGQPQHF. Supplemented by reference TRBV5-5 and TRBJ1-5, the full variable domain reads DAGVTQSPTHLIKTRGQQVTLRCSPISGHKSVSWYQQVLGQGPQFIFQYYEKEERGRGNFPDRFSARQFPNYSSELNVNALLLGDSALYLCASSIGHGGGQPQHFGDGTRLSIL.

The chain carries TRBV19 and TRBJ1-5; a weak D match, TRBD1 (6 bases). V was clipped by 1 base and J by 3 bases, with 10 bases between them. CDR1 and CDR2 (germline): LNHDA, SQIVND (reference sequence). CDR3 length: 15 amino acids. CDR3 in DNA: TGTGCCAGTAGTATAGGTTGGGACAACAATCAGCCCCAGCATTTT. Protein sequence: CASSIGWDNNQPQHF.

CDR3 residues: CASSPGTANTEAFF. CDR3 in DNA: TGTGCCAGCAGCCCGGGGACAGCAAACACTGAAGCTTTCTTT. This chain uses TRBV7-2 with TRBJ1-1; 7 bases map to TRBD1. Trimming at V came to 5 bases and at J to 2 bases, leaving 5 bases not matched to a gene. This CDR3 spans 14 amino acids. Germline V lookup: CDR1 SGHTA, CDR2 FQGNSA.

The chain employs TRBV19 and TRBJ2-5; a possible D gene is TRBD1 (8 bases). The CDR3 has 16 amino acids. Germline CDR1 LNHDA, CDR2 SQIVND (reference sequence). The ends were cut back, 5 bases at V and 5 bases at J, with 21 bases in the middle. The CDR3: CASSAQGGLGIETQYF. Written as DNA, the CDR3 is TGTGCCAGTAGTGCACAGGGGGGGTTAGGGATCGAGACCCAGTACTTC.

The chain recombines TRBV28 with TRBJ2-7; D might be TRBD1 (5 bases). The germline V gene has CDR1 MDHEN and CDR2 SYDVKM. CDR3 length equals 14 residues. V lost 2 bases and J 0 bases, leaving 8 bases between the germline ends. The CDR3 protein is CASSLAQDSYEQYF. CDR3 DNA sequence: TGTGCCAGCAGTTTAGCACAGGACTCCTACGAGCAGTACTTC.

This chain uses TRBV27 with TRBJ1-2; 8 bases fit TRBD1. CDR1 is MNHEY and CDR2 is SMNVEV in the germline V gene (reference sequence). V was pared by 3 bases and J by 4 bases, with 4 bases of the junction left unmatched. This CDR3 is built from 14 residues. The DNA for the CDR3 is TGTGCCAGCAGTTTCGACAGGGGAGGCTATGGCTACACCTTC. Translating it yields CASSFDRGGYGYTF.

The J gene is TRBJ1-1, the V gene TRBV7-3; D is perhaps TRBD1 (6 bases). CDR1 SGHTA and CDR2 FQGTGA come from the germline V gene. The CDR3 length is 18 residues. Trimming shortened V by 0 bases and J by 6 bases, and 23 bases separated the two germline ends. The CDR3 here is CASSLTGGYRAWMAEAFF. The CDR3, as DNA: TGTGCCAGCAGCTTAACTGGAGGTTACAGGGCGTGGATGGCTGAAGCTTTCTTT.

The gene calls are TRBV20-1 and TRBJ1-2; D remains ambiguous. The CDR3 length is 9 residues. Trimming left V 0 bases short and J 8 bases short, with 1 base between. Germline CDR1 and CDR2: DFQATT and SNEGSKA (reference sequence). For the CDR3, the DNA is TGCAGTGCTAGAGAGGGCTACACCTTC. Translation gives CSAREGYTF.